This T cell receptor beta chain was documented in a study of regulatory T cells in long-lasting Graves disease. The wider study: Prior antithyroid drug treatment in newly diagnosed Graves' patients lasted under 3 months.

In building TCR beta libraries, iRepertoire HTBI primers were used together with Arm-PCR of CDR3 regions. Each CDR3 protein gets one entry after TCRdb re-called the multiplex PCR reads with MiXCR. The top ten clones hold 8% to 10% of a sample with about 520,000 distinct CDR3 sequences, more than 10% of them seen once. Trimming shortened V by 2 bases and J by 2 bases, and 7 bases separated the two germline ends. From germline, CDR1 is MGHRA and CDR2 YSYEKL. The CDR3 sequence is 14 residues long. Specified time point: newly diagnosed GD, antithyroid drugs for less than 3 months. PBMC RNA served as the TCR library source. This clonotype was seen a handful of times. The same sample was also studied in work on T cells in Graves' hyperthyroidism and ophthalmopathy. This second report adds: An initial round of RT-PCR targeting the TCR CDR3 relied on the HTBI primer set.

The source was peripheral blood mononuclear cells (PBMCs), collected at new diagnosis, from a patient treated with antithyroid drugs. The sequence came from a woman aged 25 to 39 with Graves disease. The chain carries TRBV4-1 and TRBJ1-5; no firm D call. CDR3 bases: TGCGCCAGCAGCCAATGGGCAGGCAATCAGCCCCAGCATTTT. This sequence encodes CASSQWAGNQPQHF.